This TCR beta chain was identified in a study of blood T cells in healthy people across ages (dated by TCRdb to the mid-2010s). Some background on the complete study: Template switching captured roughly one uniquely barcoded TCR beta cDNA molecule per two T cells in model experiments. The study measured age-related changes in TCR beta repertoire diversity using deep sequencing normalized with unique cDNA molecular identifiers. Donors were grouped into four age groups: young (average approximately 16 years), middle-aged (about 40), aged (around 60) and long-lived (approximately 75). To avoid experimental bias, donors of different ages were spread randomly across the sequencing lanes. Using the same blood draw, the study looked at two additional independent replicas of 1 million unique cDNA reads for two donors, one aged 18 to 30 and the other aged 80 or older.

Relative to germline, V is 0 bases shorter and J is 3 bases shorter, with 19 bases between their ends. Taken from the germline V gene, the CDR1 and CDR2 loops are SGHRS and YFSETQ. Including cysteine and phenylalanine, the CDR3 has 17 amino acids. The CDR3 DNA has 51 bases and is translated from base 1. Library creation used 5' RACE. Data came from an Illumina HiSeq 2500. A second 7 to 11 cycle PCR used a sample-barcoded 5' primer and a J-beta primer mix. A unique molecular identifier was introduced onto each TCR beta cDNA molecule by a template-switch 5' adaptor carrying 12 random nucleotides. Each sample yielded at least 3 million CDR3-containing paired-end reads. All of the RNA was converted into first-strand cDNA using the Mint cDNA synthesis kit, with a TRBC-specific oligonucleotide serving as the primer. All cDNA was treated with uracil-DNA glycosylase and then went through a first 18-cycle PCR with the universal primers M1SS and BC2_uni_R. Under the source paper's analysis protocol: Normalization of each sample was performed by random selection of 1 million high-quality reads, each carrying a distinct molecular identifier. Reads with shared molecular identifiers were discarded instead of being binned into consensus sequences. MiTCR, with a Q25 quality threshold and the strictest error-elimination algorithm, was used for CDR3 identification, clonotype clustering and error correction. A nonparametric unseen species model with Euler transformation was used to estimate lower-bound total TCR beta diversity. The public sequencing data were trimmed at Q25 with fastp and processed into clonotypes with MiXCR by TCRdb, which kept only in-frame beta chains. Here each entry gathers all rows of one CDR3 protein and keeps the most common genes and DNA. The V and J calls reflect TCRdb's pipeline rather than the authors' work. This sample comprises hundreds of thousands of distinct CDR3 sequences, roughly half of them detected only once. Around 49% of the sample lies in the top ten.

On the study overall, not on this receptor specifically: As age increased, observed TCR beta diversity per million T cells dropped in a roughly linear way, and a significant reduction was already evident by age 40. Compared with the aged group, more naive CD4+ T cells, fewer expanded clones and increased TCR diversity were shown by the long-lived group, suggesting age selection. Observed TCR beta diversity correlated strongly with the percentage of naive T cells measured by flow cytometry. Estimates of total diversity based on one million sequenced T cells were considered lower bounds and underestimates. Since profiling was done on bulk unsorted PBMCs, naive and antigen-experienced compartments could not be conclusively compared. Because the CMV infection status of the donors was unknown, age-related changes in expanded clonotypes may potentially have been confounded.

This clonotype was seen ten or more times. Its antigen is not yet known. A much more abundant neighbour one base away suggests this may be a read error. Donors were a few dozen systemically healthy Caucasian individuals from Russia aged roughly 6 to 90 years. Each donor gave about 10 milliliters of peripheral blood, drawn into EDTA-treated Vacutainer tubes. PBMCs were isolated by Ficoll-Paque density-gradient centrifugation, with at least 6.5 million obtained per sample. Total RNA, at least 6 micrograms per sample, was extracted from PBMCs with Trizol reagent. The percentages of naive CD45RAhigh/CD27high T cells were determined by flow cytometry on a PBMC aliquot from every donor.

Sequenced material: blood. The rearranged segments are TRBV5-1 and TRBJ2-7, with no confidently assigned D gene. This sequence originates from a man in his 60s in good health. The CDR3 protein: CASSLGVSGENRYEQYF. Here is the DNA: TGCGCCAGCAGCTTGGGGGTGTCTGGCGAAAACCGCTACGAGCAGTACTTC. When the CDR3 is completed using the reference TRBV5-1 and TRBJ2-7 genes on either side, the full variable domain is KAGVTQTPRYLIKTRGQQVTLSCSPISGHRSVSWYQQTPGQGLQFLFEYFSETQRNKGNFPGRFSGRQFSNSRSEMNVSTLELGDSALYLCASSLGVSGENRYEQYFGPGTRLTVT.